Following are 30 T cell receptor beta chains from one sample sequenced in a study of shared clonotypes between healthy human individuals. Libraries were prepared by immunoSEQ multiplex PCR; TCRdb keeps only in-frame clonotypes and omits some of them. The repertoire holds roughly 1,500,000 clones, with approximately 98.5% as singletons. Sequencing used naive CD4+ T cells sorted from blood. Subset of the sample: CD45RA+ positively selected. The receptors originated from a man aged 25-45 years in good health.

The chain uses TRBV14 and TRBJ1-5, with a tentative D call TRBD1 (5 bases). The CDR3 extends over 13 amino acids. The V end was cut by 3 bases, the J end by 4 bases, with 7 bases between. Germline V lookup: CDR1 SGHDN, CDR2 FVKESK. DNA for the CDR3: TGTGCCAGCAGCCACAGGGCTAATCAGCCCCAGCATTTT. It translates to CASSHRANQPQHF.

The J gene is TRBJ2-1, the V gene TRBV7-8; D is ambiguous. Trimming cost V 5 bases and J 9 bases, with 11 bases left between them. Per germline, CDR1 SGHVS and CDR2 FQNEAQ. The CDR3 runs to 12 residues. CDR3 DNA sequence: TGTGCCAGCAGCCCAGAAATCAGTGAGCAGTTCTTC. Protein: CASSPEISEQFF.

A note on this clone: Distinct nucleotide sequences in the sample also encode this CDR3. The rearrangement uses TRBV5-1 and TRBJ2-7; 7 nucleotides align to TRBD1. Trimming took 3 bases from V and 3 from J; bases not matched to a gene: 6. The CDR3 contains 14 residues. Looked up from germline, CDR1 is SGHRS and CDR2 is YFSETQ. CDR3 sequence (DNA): TGCGCCAGCAGCTCTGGGGGACAGATCTACGAGCAGTACTTC. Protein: CASSSGGQIYEQYF. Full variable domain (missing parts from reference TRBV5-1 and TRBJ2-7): KAGVTQTPRYLIKTRGQQVTLSCSPISGHRSVSWYQQTPGQGLQFLFEYFSETQRNKGNFPGRFSGRQFSNSRSEMNVSTLELGDSALYLCASSSGGQIYEQYFGPGTRLTVT.

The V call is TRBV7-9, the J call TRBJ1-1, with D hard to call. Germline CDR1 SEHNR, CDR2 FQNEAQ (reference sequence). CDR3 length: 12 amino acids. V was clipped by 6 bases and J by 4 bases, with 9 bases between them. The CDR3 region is CASRTRATEAFF. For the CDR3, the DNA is TGTGCCAGCAGAACTCGGGCCACTGAAGCTTTCTTT.

The DNA of the CDR3 is TGTGCCAGCACAGCTGGGACATCACCTCTCGAGCAGTACTTC. Residues: CASTAGTSPLEQYF. This chain links TRBV6-5 with TRBJ2-7, with a tentative D call TRBD1 (6 bases). This CDR3 is 14 amino acids long. Germline CDR1 MNHEY, CDR2 SVGAGI. Trimming removed 7 bases from V and 6 bases from J, with 19 bases in between.

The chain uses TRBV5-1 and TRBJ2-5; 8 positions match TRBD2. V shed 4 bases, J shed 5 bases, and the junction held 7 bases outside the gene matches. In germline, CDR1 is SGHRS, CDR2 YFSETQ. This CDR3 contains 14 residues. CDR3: CASSPDGGRETQYF. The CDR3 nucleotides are TGCGCCAGCAGCCCGGACGGCGGGAGGGAGACCCAGTACTTC.

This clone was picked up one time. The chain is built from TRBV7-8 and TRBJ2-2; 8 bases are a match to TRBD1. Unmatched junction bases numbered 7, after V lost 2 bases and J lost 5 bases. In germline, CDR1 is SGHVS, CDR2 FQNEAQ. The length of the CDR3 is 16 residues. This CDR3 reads CASSLRTGQSTGELFF. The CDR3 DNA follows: TGTGCCAGCAGCTTACGGACAGGGCAGAGTACCGGGGAGCTGTTTTTT.

The CDR3 region has the DNA TGTGCCAGCATCAAACTAGCGGGAGGCCATAACACCGGGGAGCTGTTTTTT. This gives the protein CASIKLAGGHNTGELFF. The J gene is TRBJ2-2, the V gene TRBV27; 12 bases are a match to TRBD2. The germline V gene encodes CDR1 MNHEY and CDR2 SMNVEV (reference sequence). The CDR3 is 17 residues long. V trimming: 7 bases; J trimming: 2 bases; junction bases outside the gene matches: 8.

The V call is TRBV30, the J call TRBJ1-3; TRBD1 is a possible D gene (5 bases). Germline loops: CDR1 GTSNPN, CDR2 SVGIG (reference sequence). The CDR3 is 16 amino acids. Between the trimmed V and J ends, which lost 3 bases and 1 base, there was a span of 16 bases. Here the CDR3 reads CAWRPGRAFSGNTIYF. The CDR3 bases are TGTGCCTGGAGGCCGGGACGGGCGTTTTCTGGAAACACCATATATTTT.

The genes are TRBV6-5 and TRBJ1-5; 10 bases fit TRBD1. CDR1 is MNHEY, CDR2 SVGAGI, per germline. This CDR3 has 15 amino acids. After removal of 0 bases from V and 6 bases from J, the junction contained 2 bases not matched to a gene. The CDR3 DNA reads TGTGCCAGCAGTTACTCGCGGACAGGGGGTCAGCCCCAGCATTTT. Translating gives CASSYSRTGGQPQHF.

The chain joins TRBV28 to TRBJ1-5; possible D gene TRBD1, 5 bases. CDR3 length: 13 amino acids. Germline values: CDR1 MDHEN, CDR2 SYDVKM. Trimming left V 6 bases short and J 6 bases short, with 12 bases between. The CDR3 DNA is TGTGCCAGCAGAGATTCAGGGTTTCAGCCCCAGCATTTT. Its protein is CASRDSGFQPQHF. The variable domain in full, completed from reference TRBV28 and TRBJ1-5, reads DVKVTQSSRYLVKRTGEKVFLECVQDMDHENMFWYRQDPGLGLRLIYFSYDVKMKEKGDIPEGYSVSREKKERFSLILESASTNQTSMYLCASRDSGFQPQHFGDGTRLSIL.

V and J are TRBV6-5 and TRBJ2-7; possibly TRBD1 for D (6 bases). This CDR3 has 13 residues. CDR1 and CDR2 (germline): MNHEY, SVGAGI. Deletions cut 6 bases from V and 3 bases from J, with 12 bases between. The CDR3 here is CASRGGSVYEQYF. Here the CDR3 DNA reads TGTGCCAGCAGAGGGGGATCCGTCTACGAGCAGTACTTC.

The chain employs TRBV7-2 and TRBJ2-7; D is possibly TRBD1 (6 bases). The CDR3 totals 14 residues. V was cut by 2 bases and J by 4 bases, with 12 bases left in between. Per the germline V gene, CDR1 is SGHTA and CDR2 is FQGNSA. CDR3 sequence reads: CASSLYQGTYEQYF. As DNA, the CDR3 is TGTGCCAGCAGCTTATATCAGGGGACGTACGAGCAGTACTTC.

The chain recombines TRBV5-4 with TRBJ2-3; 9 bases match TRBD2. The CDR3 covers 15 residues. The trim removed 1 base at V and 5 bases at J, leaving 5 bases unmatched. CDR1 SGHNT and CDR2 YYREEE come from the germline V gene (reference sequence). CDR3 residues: CASSLSSGRRDTQYF. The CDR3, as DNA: TGTGCCAGCAGCTTGAGTAGCGGGAGAAGAGATACGCAGTATTTT.

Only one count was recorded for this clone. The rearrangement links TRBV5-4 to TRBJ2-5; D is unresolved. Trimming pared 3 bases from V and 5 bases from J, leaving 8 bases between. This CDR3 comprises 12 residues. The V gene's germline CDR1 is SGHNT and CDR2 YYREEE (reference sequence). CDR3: CASSYPGETQYF. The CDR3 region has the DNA TGTGCCAGCAGCTATCCCGGTGAGACCCAGTACTTC.

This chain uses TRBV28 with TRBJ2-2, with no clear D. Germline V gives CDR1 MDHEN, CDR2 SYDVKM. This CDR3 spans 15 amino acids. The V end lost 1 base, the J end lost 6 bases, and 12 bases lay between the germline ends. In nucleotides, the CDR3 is TGTGCCAGCAGTTTATCCAATGGGTTAGCCGGGGAGCTGTTTTTT. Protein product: CASSLSNGLAGELFF.

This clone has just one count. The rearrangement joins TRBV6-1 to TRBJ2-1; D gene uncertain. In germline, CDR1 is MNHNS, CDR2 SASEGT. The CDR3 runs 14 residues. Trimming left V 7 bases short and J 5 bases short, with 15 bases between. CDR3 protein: CASIRLATNNEQFF. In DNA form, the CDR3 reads TGTGCCAGCATAAGATTGGCCACTAACAATGAGCAGTTCTTC.

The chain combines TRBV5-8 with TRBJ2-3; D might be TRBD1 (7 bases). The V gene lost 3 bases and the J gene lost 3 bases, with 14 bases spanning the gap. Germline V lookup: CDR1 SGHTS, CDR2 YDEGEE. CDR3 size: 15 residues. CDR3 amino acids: CASSSLQGRTDTQYF. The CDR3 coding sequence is TGTGCCAGCAGCTCTCTACAGGGGAGGACAGATACGCAGTATTTT.

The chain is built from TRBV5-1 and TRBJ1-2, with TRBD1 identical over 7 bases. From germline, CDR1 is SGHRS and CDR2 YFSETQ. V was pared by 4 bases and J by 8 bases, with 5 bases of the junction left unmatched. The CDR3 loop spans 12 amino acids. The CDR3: CASSNQGDGYTF. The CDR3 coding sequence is TGCGCCAGCAGCAATCAGGGGGACGGCTACACCTTC.

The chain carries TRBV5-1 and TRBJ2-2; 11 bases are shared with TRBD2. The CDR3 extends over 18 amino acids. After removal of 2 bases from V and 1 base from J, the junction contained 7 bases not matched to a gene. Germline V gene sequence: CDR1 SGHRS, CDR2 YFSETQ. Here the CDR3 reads CASSFRGLAGGNTGELFF. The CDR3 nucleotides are TGCGCCAGCAGCTTCCGGGGCCTAGCGGGAGGGAACACCGGGGAGCTGTTTTTT.

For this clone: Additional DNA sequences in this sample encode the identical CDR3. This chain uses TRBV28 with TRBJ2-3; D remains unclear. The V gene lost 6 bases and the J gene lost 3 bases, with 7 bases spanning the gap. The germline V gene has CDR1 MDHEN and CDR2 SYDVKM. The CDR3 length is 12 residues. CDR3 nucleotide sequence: TGTGCCAGCAGCCCCAGGACAGATACGCAGTATTTT. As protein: CASSPRTDTQYF.

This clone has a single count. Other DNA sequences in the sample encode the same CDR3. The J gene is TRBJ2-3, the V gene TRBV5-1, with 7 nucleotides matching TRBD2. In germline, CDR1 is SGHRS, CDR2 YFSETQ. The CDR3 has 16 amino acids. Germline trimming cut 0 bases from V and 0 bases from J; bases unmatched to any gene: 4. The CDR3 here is CASSLGLAASTDTQYF. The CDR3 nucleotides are TGCGCCAGCAGCTTGGGCCTAGCGGCTAGCACAGATACGCAGTATTTT.

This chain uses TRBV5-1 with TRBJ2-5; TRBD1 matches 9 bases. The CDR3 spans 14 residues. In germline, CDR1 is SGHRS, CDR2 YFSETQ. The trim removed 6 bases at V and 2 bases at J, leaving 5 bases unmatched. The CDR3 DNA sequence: TGCGCCAGCAACCCCGGGACAGGGCAAGAGACCCAGTACTTC. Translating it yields CASNPGTGQETQYF.

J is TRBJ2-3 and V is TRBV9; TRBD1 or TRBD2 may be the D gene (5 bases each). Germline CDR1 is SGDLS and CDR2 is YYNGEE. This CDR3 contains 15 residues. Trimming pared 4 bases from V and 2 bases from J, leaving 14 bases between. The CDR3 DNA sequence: TGTGCCAGCAGCCATCCCGGGACGGCCACAGATACGCAGTATTTT. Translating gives CASSHPGTATDTQYF.

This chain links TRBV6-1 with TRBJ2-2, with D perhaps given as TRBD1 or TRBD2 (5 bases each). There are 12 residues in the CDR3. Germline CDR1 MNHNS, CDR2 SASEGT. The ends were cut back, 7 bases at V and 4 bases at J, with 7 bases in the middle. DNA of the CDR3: TGTGCCAGCAATGGGGGCACCGGGGAGCTGTTTTTT. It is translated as CASNGGTGELFF.

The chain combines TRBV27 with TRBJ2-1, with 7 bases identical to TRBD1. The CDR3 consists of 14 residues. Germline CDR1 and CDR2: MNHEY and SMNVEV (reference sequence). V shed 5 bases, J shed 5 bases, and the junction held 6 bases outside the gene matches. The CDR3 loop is CASSQQGTHNEQFF. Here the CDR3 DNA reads TGTGCCAGCAGTCAACAGGGGACCCACAATGAGCAGTTCTTC.

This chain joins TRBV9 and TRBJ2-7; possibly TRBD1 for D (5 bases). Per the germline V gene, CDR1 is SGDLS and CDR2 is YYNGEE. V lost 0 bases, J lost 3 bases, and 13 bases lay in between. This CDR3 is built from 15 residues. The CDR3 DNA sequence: TGTGCCAGCAGCGTAGGGGGTAGTAGGGGCTACGAGCAGTACTTC. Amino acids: CASSVGGSRGYEQYF.

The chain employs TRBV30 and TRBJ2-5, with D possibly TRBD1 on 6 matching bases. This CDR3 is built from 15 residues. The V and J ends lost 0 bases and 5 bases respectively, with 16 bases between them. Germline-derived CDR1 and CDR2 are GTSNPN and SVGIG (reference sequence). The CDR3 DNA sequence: TGTGCCTGGAGTGTATTGTTGGGGGCTGGGGAGACCCAGTACTTC. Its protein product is CAWSVLLGAGETQYF. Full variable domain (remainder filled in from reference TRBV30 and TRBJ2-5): SQTIHQWPATLVQPVGSPLSLECTVEGTSNPNLYWYRQAAGRGLQLLFYSVGIGQISSEVPQNLSASRPQDRQFILSSKKLLLSDSGFYLCAWSVLLGAGETQYFGPGTRLLVL.

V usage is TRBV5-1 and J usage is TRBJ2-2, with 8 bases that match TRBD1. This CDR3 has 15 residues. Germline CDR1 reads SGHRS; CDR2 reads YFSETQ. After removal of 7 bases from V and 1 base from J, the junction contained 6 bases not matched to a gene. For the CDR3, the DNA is TGCGCCAGCTTTAAGGACAGGGTGAACACCGGGGAGCTGTTTTTT. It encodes CASFKDRVNTGELFF.

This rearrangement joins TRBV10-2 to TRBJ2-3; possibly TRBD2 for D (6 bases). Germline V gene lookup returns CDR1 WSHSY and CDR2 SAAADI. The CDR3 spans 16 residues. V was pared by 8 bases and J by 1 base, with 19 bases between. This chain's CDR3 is CASEDVAGSGTDTQYF. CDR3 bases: TGCGCCAGCGAGGACGTCGCGGGATCAGGCACAGATACGCAGTATTTT.